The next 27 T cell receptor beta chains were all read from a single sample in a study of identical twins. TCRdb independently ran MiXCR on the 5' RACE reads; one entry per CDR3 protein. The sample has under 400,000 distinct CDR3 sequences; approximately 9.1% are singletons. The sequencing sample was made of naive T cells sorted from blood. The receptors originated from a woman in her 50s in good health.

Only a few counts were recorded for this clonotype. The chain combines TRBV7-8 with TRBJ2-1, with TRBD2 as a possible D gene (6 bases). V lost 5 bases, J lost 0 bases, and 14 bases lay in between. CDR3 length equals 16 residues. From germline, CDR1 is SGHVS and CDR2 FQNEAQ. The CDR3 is CASSSSGLSSYNEQFF. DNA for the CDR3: TGTGCCAGCAGCAGTAGCGGACTGAGCTCCTACAATGAGCAGTTCTTC.

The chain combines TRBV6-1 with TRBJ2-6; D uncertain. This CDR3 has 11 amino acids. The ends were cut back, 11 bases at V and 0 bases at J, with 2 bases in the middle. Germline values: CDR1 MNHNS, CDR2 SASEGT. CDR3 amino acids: CAYSGANVLTF. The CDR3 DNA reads TGTGCCTACTCTGGGGCCAACGTCCTGACTTTC.

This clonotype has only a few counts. CDR3 DNA: TGTGCCAGCAGCTTAGATGGACAGGGCTCCACAGATACGCAGTATTTT. Translation gives CASSLDGQGSTDTQYF. The chain couples TRBV7-6 to TRBJ2-3, with 8 bases matching TRBD1. Germline assignment: CDR1 SGHVS and CDR2 FNYEAQ. The CDR3 is 16 amino acids. The J segment lost 2 bases and the V segment lost 1 base, leaving 5 bases of the junction unmatched.

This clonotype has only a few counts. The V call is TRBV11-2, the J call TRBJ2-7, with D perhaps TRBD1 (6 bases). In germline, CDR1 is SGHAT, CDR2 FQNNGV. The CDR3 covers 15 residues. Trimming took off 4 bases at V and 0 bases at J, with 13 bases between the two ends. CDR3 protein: CASSSLRGSSYEQYV. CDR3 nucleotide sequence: TGTGCCAGCAGCTCCCTTAGGGGGAGCTCCTACGAGCAGTACGTC.

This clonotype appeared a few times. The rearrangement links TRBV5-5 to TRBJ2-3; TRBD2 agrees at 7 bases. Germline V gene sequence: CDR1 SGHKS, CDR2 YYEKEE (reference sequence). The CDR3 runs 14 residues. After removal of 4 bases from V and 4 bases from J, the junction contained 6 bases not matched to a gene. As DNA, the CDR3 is TGTGCCAGCAGCGTTCGACTAGCCCCAGATACGCAGTATTTT. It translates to CASSVRLAPDTQYF.

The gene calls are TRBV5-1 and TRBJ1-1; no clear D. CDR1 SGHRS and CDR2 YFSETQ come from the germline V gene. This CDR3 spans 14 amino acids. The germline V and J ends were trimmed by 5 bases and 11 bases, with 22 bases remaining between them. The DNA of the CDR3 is TGCGCCAGCAGAGACTTATCCACGTCCTGGGATGCTTTCTTT. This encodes CASRDLSTSWDAFF.

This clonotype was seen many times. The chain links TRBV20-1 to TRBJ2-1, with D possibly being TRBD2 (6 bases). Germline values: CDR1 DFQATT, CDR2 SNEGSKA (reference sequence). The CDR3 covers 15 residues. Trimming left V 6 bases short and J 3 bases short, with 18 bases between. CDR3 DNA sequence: TGCAGTGCCACGGGACGCGTGGGACTCTACAATGAGCAGTTCTTC. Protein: CSATGRVGLYNEQFF.

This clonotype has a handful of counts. CDR3 amino acids: CATSDSLGGRDGYNEQFF. The CDR3, as DNA: TGTGCCACCAGTGACAGCCTAGGTGGGCGAGACGGTTACAATGAGCAGTTCTTC. This chain uses TRBV24-1 with TRBJ2-1; no clear D. The germline V gene has CDR1 KGHDR and CDR2 SFDVKD. The CDR3 runs to 18 residues. Trimming took 4 bases from V and 4 from J, leaving 22 bases between them.

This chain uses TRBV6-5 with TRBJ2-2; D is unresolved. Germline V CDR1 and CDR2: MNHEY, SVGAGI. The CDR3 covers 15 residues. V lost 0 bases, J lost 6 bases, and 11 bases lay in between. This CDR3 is CASSYSIRPAGELFF. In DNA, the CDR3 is TGTGCCAGCAGTTACTCGATCAGGCCGGCCGGGGAGCTGTTTTTT.

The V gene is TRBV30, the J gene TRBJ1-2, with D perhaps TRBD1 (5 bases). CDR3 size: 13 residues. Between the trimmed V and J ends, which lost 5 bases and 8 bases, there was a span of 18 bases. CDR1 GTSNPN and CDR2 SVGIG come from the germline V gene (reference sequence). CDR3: CAWRPWGVPGYTF. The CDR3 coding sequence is TGTGCCTGGCGCCCATGGGGGGTGCCCGGCTACACCTTC.

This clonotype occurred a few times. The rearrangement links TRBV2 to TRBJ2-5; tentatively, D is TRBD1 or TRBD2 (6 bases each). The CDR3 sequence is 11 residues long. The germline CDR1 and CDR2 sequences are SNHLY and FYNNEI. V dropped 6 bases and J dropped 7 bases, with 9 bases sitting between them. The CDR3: CASRQGGTQYF. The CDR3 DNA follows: TGTGCCAGCAGACAGGGAGGGACCCAGTACTTC.

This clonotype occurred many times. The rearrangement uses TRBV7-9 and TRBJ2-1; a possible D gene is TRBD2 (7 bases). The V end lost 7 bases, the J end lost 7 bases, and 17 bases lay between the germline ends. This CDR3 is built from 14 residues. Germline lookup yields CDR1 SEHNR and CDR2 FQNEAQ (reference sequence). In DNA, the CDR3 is TGTGCCAGCACGACTAGGGGGGGGAGGAATGAGCAGTTCTTC. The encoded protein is CASTTRGGRNEQFF.

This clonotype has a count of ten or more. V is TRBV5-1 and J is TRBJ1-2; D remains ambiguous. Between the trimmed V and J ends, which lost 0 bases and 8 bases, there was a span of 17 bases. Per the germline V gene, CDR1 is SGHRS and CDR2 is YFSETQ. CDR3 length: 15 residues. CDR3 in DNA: TGCGCCAGCAGCTTGGCTCTCGGGCCCCCGGGGGGCTACACCTTC. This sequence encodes CASSLALGPPGGYTF.

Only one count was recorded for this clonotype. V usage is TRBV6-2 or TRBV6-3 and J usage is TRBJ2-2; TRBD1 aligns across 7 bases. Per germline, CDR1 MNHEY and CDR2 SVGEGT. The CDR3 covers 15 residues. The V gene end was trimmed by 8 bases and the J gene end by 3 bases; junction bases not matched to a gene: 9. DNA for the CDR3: TGTGCCAGCGGAGACAGGGCTTTCGACACCGGGGAGCTGTTTTTT. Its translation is CASGDRAFDTGELFF.

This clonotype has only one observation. The CDR3 sequence is CASSDWGYNSPLHF. The CDR3 DNA reads TGCGCCAGCAGTGATTGGGGCTATAATTCACCCCTCCACTTT. The chain links TRBV10-2 to TRBJ1-6; D remains ambiguous. Germline V gene lookup returns CDR1 WSHSY and CDR2 SAAADI. The CDR3 totals 14 residues. Trimming took 3 bases from V and 3 from J, leaving 6 bases between them.

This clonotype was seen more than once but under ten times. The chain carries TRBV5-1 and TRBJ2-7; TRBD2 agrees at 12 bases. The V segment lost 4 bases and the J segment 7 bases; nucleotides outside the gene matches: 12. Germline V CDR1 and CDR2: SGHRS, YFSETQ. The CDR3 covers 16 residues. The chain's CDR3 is CASSTTLAGGPGEQYF. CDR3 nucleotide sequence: TGCGCCAGCAGCACTACGCTAGCGGGAGGGCCGGGAGAGCAGTACTTC.

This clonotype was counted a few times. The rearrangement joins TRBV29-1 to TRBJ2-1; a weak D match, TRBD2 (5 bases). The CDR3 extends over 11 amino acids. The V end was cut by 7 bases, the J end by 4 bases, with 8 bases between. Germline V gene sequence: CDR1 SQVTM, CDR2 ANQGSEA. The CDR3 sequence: CSAGNYNEQFF. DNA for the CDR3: TGCAGCGCCGGGAATTACAATGAGCAGTTCTTC.

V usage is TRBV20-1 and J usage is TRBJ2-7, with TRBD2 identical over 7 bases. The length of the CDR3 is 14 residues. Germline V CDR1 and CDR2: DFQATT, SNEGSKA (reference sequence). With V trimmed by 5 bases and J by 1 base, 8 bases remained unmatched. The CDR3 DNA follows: TGCAGTGCTGGACCGGGACTAATGTCCTACGAGCAGTACTTC. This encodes CSAGPGLMSYEQYF.

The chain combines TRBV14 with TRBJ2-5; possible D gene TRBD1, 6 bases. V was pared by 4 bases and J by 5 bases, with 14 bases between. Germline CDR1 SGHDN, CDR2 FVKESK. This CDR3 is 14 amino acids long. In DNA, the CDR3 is TGTGCCAGCAGCCGGGGGCAACTCACGGAGACCCAGTACTTC. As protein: CASSRGQLTETQYF.

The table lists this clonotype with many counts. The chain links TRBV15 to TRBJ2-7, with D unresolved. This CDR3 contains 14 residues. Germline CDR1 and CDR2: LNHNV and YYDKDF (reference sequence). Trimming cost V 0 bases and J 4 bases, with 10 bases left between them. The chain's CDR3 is CATSRDRYGYEQYF. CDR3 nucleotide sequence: TGTGCCACCAGCAGAGATAGGTACGGGTACGAGCAGTACTTC.

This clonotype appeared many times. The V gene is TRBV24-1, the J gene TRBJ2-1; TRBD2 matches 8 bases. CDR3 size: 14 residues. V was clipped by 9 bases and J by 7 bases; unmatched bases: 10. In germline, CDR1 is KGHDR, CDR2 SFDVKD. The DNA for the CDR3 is TGTGCCACCCAGGGGACTAGTACGAGGAATGAGCAGTTCTTC. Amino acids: CATQGTSTRNEQFF.

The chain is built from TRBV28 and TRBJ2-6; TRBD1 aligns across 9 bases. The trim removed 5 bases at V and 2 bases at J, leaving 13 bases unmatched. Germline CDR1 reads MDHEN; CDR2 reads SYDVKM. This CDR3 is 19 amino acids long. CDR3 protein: CASSPTTGGGLPGANVLTF. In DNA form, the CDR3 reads TGTGCCAGCAGTCCAACAACAGGGGGCGGTTTACCTGGGGCCAACGTCCTGACTTTC.

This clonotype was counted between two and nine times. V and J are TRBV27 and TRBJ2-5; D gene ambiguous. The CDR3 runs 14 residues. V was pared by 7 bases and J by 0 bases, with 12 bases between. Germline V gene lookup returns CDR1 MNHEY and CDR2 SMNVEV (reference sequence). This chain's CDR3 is CASKATRDQETQYF. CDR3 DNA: TGTGCCAGCAAGGCGACCCGGGACCAAGAGACCCAGTACTTC.

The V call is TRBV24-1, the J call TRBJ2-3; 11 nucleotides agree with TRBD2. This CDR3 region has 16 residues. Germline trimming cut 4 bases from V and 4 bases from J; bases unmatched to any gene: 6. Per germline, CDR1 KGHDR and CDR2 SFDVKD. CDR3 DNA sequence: TGTGCCACCAGTGACTCGCTAGCGGGAGGAGCAGATACGCAGTATTTT. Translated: CATSDSLAGGADTQYF.

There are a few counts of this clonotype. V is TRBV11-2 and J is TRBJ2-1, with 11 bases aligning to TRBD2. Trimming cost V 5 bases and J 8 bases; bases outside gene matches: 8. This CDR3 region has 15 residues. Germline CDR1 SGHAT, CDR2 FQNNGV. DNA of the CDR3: TGTGCCAGCAGCCCCATAGCGGGAGGGATCTATGAGCAGTTCTTC. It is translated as CASSPIAGGIYEQFF.

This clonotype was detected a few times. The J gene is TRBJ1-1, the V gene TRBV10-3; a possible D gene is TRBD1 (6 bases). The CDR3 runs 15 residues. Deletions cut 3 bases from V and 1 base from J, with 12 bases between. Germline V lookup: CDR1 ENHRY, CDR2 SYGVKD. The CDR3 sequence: CAISEPGAANTEAFF. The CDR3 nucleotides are TGTGCCATCAGTGAACCAGGGGCCGCGAACACTGAAGCTTTCTTT.

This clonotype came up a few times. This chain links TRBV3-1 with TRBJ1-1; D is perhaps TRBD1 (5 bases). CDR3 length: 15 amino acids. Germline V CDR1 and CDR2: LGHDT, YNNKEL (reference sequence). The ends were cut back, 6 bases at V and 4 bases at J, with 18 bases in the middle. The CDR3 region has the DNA TGTGCCAGCAGACCATCGGACATCAAGGGCACTGAAGCTTTCTTT. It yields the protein CASRPSDIKGTEAFF. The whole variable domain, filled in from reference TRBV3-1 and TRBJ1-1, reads DTAVSQTPKYLVTQMGNDKSIKCEQNLGHDTMYWYKQDSKKFLKIMFSYNNKELIINETVPNRFSPKSPDKAHLNLHINSLELGDSAVYFCASRPSDIKGTEAFFGQGTRLTVV.